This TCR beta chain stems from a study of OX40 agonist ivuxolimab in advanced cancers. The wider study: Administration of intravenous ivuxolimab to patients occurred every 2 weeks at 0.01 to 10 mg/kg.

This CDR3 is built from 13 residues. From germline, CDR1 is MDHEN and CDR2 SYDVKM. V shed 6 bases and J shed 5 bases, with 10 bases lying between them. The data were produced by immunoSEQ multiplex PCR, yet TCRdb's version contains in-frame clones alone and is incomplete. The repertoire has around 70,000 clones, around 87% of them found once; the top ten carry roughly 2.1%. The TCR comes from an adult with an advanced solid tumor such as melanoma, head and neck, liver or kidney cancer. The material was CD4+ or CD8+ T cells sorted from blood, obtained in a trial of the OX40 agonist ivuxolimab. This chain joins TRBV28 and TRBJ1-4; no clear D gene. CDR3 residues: CASRGGPNEKLFF. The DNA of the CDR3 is TGTGCCAGCAGGGGAGGACCAAATGAAAAACTGTTTTTT.